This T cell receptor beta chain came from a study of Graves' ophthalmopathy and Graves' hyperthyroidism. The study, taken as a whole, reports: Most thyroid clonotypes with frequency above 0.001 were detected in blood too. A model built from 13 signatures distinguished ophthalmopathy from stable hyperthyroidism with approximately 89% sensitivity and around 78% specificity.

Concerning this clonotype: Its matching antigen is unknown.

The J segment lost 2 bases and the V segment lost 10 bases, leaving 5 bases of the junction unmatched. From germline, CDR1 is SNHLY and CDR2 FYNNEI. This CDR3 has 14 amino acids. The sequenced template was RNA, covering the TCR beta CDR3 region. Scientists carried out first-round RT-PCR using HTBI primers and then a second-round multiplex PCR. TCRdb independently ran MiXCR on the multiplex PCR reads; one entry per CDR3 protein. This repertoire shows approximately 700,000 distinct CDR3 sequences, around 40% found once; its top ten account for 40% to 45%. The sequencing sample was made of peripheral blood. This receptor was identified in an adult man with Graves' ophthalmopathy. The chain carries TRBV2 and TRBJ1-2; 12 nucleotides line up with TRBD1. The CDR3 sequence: CATRDRGPNYGYTF. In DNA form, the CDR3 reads TGTGCCACAAGGGACAGGGGGCCCAACTATGGCTACACCTTC.